One T cell receptor (beta chain) is described in this entry. By its share of the sample, this clonotype is medium-sized (0.01 to 0.1%). Its antigen is not yet known. Base quality data are lacking; no much larger clone is found one base away. V is reduced by 1 base and J by 0 bases, leaving a spacing of 7 bases between them. The CDR3, from cysteine to phenylalanine, totals 15 residues. The only DNA kept is the CDR3, 45 bases in frame from the first base. Via the germline V gene, CDR1 is SGHTA and CDR2 FQGNSA. This entry is derived from a study of early T cells in non-severe SARS-CoV-2 infection (dated by TCRdb to the early 2020s). For context, the study as a whole: TCR sequencing used bulk RNA from unsorted whole blood, so alpha and beta chains could not be paired. Points the paper makes about the study in general: VDJdb matching was skewed toward anti-spike CD8 responses and likely underestimated virus-specific expansions by missing private and CD4 specificities.

Libraries were constructed by 5' RACE. Sequencing used a NextSeq 500. To correct for sequencing error and PCR bias, the TCR library protocol tagged individual cDNA molecules with unique molecular identifiers. Both TCR alpha and beta chains were sequenced, and tight co-correlation was observed between alpha and beta sequence abundances in each sample. For the original study's pipeline: Decombinator V4 was used to annotate TCR sequences for V gene, J gene and CDR3. Expanded TCRs were defined as changing significantly between any two time points under a Poisson model with p below 0.0001. TCR abundances were normalised to the total number of TCRs sequenced per sample and expressed as counts per million. MAIT TCRs were defined by TRAV1-2 paired with TRAJ12, TRAJ20 or TRAJ33, and iNKT TCRs by TRAV10 paired with TRAJ18. A search of VDJdb, accessed on 1 November 2021, was run for TCRs annotated to CMV, EBV and SARS-CoV-2, with TCRs annotated for multiple antigens excluded. TCRdb reworked the public reads: Q25 trimming with fastp, MiXCR clone assembly, productive beta chains retained. Here each entry gathers all rows of one CDR3 protein and keeps the most common genes and DNA. None of the V and J calls come from the authors' own analysis; TCRdb made them. For this sample there are roughly 50,000 distinct CDR3 sequences; about 9.3% appear just once. The biggest ten clones account for under 15% of the sample.

A case-control design nested within a healthcare worker cohort in London, UK, was used, with weekly nasopharyngeal swab PCR tests and blood sampling performed. Healthcare workers were enrolled in the week of the UK lockdown, from 23 to 31 March 2020, and were followed every week for up to about 16 weeks. The clonotype comes from an adult who was a healthcare worker with PCR-confirmed SARS-CoV-2 infection or an uninfected control (not recorded which). The sequenced sample was whole blood. The V and J segments used are TRBV7-2 and TRBJ2-1; TRBD2 might be the D gene, on 5 matching bases. The DNA sequence follows: TGTGCCAGCAGCTTAGTTGGGAGCTCCTACAATGAGCAGTTCTTC. This translates into CASSLVGSSYNEQFF.